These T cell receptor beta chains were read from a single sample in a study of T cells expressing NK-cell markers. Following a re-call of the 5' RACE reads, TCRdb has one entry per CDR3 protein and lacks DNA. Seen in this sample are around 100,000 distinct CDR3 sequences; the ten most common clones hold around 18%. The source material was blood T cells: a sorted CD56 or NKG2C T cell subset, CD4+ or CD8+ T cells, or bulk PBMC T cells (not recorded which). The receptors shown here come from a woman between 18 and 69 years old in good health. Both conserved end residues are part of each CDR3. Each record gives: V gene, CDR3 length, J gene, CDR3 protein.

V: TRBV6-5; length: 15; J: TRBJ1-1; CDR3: CASSSLGGARGEAFF
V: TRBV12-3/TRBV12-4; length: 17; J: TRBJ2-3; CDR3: CASSLVTGQTRTDTQYF
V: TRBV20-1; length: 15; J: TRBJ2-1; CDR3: CSARVLSGSTGQQFF
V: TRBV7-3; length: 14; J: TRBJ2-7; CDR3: CASSPGGGISEQYF
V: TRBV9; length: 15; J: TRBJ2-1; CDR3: CASSVYAGESNEQFF
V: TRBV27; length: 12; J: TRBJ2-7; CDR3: CASTGDSYEQYF
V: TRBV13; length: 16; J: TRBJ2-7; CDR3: CASSLVGTGVVYEQYF
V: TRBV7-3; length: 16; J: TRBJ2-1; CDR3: CASSLLGGGGYDEQFF
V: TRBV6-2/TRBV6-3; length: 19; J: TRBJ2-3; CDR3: CASSYSPLRTSGSPDTQYF
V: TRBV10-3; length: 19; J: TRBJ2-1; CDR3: CAIGLAVIGGHESYNEQFF
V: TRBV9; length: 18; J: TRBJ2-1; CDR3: CASSVDFGSGGWYNEQFF
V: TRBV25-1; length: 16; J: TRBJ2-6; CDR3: CASSEAGPSGANVLTF
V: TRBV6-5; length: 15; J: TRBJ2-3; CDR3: CASSYSPGSTDTQYF
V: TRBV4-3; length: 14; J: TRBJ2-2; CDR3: CASSRREHTGELFF
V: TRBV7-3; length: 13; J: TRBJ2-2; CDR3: CASSVPGTGELFF
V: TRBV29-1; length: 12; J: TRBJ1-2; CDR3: CSVEEGSYGYTF
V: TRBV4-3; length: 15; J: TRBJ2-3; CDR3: CASSPSYGTPDTQYF
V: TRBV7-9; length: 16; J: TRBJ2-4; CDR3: CASSLPQNEEANIQYF
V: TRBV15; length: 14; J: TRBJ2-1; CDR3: CATSRDTTVNEQFF
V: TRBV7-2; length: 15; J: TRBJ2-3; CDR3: CASSLATSGTDTQYF
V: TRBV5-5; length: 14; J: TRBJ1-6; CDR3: CASSPTGANSPLHF
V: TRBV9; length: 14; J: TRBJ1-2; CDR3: CASRPPGTGDGYTF
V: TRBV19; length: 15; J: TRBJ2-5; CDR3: CASSIQRESAETQYF
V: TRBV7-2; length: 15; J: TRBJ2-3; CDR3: CASSRLGGYQDTQYF
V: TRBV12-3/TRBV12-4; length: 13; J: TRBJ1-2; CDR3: CASSRSSNYGYTF
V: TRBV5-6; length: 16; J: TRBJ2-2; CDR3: CASSLAWTHGTGELFF
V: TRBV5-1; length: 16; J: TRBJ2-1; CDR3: CASSLSSGGAYNEQFF
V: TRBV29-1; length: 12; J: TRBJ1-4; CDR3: CSVTGPYEKLFF
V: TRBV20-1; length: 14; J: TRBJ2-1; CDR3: CSAYSGPKYNEQFF
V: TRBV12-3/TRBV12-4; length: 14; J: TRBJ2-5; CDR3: CASSLAGVLETQYF
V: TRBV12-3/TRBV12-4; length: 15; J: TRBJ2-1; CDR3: CASTRTGGDYNEQFF
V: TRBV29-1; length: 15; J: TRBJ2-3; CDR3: CSVEIGGPGTDTQYF
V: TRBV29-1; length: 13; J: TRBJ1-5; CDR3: CSVETGGNQPQHF
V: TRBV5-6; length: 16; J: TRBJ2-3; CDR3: CASSSRLAGGHDTQYF
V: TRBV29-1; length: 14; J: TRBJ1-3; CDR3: CSVVAPNSGNTIYF
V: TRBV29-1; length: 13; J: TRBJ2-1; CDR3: CSVVGTADNEQFF
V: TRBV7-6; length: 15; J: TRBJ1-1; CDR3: CASSLEARTNTEAFF